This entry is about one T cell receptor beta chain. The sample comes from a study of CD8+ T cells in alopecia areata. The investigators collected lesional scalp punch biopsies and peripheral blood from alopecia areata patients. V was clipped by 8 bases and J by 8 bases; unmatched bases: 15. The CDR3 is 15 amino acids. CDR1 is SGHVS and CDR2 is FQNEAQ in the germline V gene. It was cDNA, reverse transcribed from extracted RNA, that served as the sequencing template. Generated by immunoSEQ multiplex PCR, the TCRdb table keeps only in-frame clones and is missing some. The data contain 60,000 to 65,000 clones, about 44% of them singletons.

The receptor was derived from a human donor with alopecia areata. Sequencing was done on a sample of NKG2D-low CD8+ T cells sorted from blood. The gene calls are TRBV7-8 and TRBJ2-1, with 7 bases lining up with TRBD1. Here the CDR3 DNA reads TGTGCCAGCGGCGTGGGGAACAGGGGATGGGATGAGCAGTTCTTC. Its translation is CASGVGNRGWDEQFF.